The subject of this entry is one T cell receptor beta chain. The data derive from a study of blood T cell repertoires in COVID-19. Study as a whole: Sample material is recorded as cDNA or gDNA derived from T cells, B-cell-depleted T cells, or PBMCs.

Methods used by the authors: Amplified reference gene primers provided the basis for estimating nucleated cell counts. TCRdb's copy holds only in-frame clones and misses some; the assay was immunoSEQ multiplex PCR. V, J and clone size are taken as reported in that table, and D and trimming were inferred from the DNA itself. Here the sample spans about 60,000 clones, 70% to 90% being singletons. V shed 5 bases, J shed 6 bases, and the junction held 3 bases outside the gene matches. Germline-derived CDR1 and CDR2 are SGHVS and FNYEAQ. The CDR3 contains 12 residues. The sequence derives from a man in his forties with acute or convalescent COVID-19. This chain joins TRBV7-6 and TRBJ2-7; 8 bases match TRBD1. Material for sequencing was peripheral blood. DNA of the CDR3: TGTGCCAGCAGCCAGACAGGGGCCGAGCAGTACTTC. Translation gives CASSQTGAEQYF.